This T cell receptor beta chain was found in a study of blood T cell repertoires in COVID-19. Study background: Acute and convalescent COVID-19 specimens originated in the United States, Italy and Spain.

Study processing details: Amplification with reference gene primers provided the estimates of nucleated cell counts. TCRdb's copy holds only in-frame clones and misses some; the assay was immunoSEQ multiplex PCR. V, J and clone size derive from that table, while D and trimming were established from the DNA sequence. The table lists around 300,000 clones, roughly 85% of them singletons. Individuals drawn from around 25 US areas were roughly 18 to 95 years old. Recovery meant two consecutive negative NP/OP PCR tests, professional clearance, or resolved symptoms. The receptor's source is a woman in her thirties or forties who had recovered from COVID-19. The sample taken for sequencing was PBMCs or T cells enriched from blood (not recorded which).

Here the CDR3 DNA reads TGTGCCACCAGTGACCCGACAGGTAGGAGGACAGATACGCAGTATTTT. Translating gives CATSDPTGRRTDTQYF. The rearrangement uses TRBV24-1 and TRBJ2-3; D is perhaps TRBD1 (6 bases). Per germline, CDR1 KGHDR and CDR2 SFDVKD. CDR3 size: 16 residues. Trimming removed 4 bases at V and 3 bases at J, with 16 bases between.